This T cell receptor beta chain was retrieved from a study of blood T cell repertoires in COVID-19. Background on the study: Both acute and convalescent COVID-19 samples were obtained from the United States, Italy and Spain. The cDNA or gDNA used as material had been derived from T cells, B-cell-depleted T cells, or PBMCs.

Authors' analysis steps: Estimates of nucleated cell counts were drawn from the amplification of reference gene primers. Using immunoSEQ multiplex PCR, the repertoire was profiled, and TCRdb retains in-frame clones only, with some absent. V and J calls and clone size follow that table, whereas D and trimming were derived from the DNA. The sample has under 400,000 clones; approximately 90% are singletons. The TCR originated in a woman in her sixties with COVID-19, enrolled during active disease. The material sequenced was peripheral blood.

CDR3 bases: TGTGCCAGCAGTACCGACTATAACACCGGGGAGCTGTTTTTT. Residues: CASSTDYNTGELFF. The chain links TRBV6-5 to TRBJ2-2; the D gene is possibly TRBD2 (5 bases). Germline V gene data show CDR1 as MNHEY and CDR2 as SVGAGI. The length of the CDR3 is 14 residues. V was cut by 5 bases and J by 2 bases, with 9 bases left in between.